The entry below gives a single T cell receptor (beta chain) sequence along with its context. This sample stems from a study of blood T cell repertoires in COVID-19. Germline assignment: CDR1 SGHTA and CDR2 FQGNSA. V shed 5 bases and J 6 bases; nucleotides not matched to a gene: 8. The CDR3 spans 15 residues. The method was immunoSEQ multiplex PCR; TCRdb's version includes in-frame clones alone and lacks a portion of them. The sample includes 200,000 to 250,000 clones, less than 90% of them seen just once. Symptom resolution, clearance, or two negative PCRs marked the recovered donors of Cohort 3. The sample taken for sequencing was PBMCs or T cells enriched from blood (not recorded which). The origin of this receptor is a woman in her twenties or thirties who had recovered from COVID-19. The chain employs TRBV7-2 and TRBJ2-3; 10 nucleotides line up with TRBD2. This CDR3 reads CASSIPSGGVDTQYF. The CDR3 DNA follows: TGTGCCAGCAGCATCCCCAGCGGGGGGGTCGATACGCAGTATTTT.